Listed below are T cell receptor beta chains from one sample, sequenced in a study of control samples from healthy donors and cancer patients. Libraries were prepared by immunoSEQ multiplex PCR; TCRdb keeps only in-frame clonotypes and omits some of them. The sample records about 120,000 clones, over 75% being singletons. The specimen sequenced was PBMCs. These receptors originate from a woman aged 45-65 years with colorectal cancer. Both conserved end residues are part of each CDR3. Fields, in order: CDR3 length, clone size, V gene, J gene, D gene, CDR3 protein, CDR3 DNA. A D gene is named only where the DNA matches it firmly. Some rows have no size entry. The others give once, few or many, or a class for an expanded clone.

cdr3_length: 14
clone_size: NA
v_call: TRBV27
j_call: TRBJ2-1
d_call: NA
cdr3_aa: CASSEWTANNEQFF
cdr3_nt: TGTGCCAGCAGCGAATGGACTGCCAACAATGAGCAGTTCTTC

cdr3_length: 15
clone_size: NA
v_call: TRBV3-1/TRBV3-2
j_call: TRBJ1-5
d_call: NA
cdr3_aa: CASSPTGNSNQPQHF
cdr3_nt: TGTGCCAGCAGCCCGACAGGTAATAGCAATCAGCCCCAGCATTTT

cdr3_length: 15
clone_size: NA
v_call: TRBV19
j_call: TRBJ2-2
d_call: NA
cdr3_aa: CASSIGPGSTGELFF
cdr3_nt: TGTGCCAGTAGTATAGGGCCAGGGAGCACCGGGGAGCTGTTTTTT

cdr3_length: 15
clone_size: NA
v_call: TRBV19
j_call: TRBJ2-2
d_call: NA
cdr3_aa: CASSIELANTGELFF
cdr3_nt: TGTGCCAGTAGTATCGAACTAGCGAACACCGGGGAGCTGTTTTTT

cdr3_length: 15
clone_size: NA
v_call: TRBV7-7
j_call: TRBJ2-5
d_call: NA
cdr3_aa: CASSLDGGYEETQYF
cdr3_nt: TGTGCTAGCAGTCTCGATGGGGGGTATGAAGAGACCCAGTACTTC

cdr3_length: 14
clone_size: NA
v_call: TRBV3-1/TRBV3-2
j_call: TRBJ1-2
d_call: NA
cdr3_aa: CASSQDGSGYGYTF
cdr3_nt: TGTGCCAGCAGCCAAGACGGGTCCGGCTATGGCTACACCTTC

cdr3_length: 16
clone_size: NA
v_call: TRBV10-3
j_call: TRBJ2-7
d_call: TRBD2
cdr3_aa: CAISEGPGGGVYEQYF
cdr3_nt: TGTGCCATCAGTGAGGGTCCGGGAGGTGGGGTCTACGAGCAGTACTTC

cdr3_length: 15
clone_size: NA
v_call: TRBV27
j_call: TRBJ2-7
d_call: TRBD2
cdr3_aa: CASSLTSGSYYEQYF
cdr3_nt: TGTGCCAGCAGTCTAACTAGCGGGAGTTACTACGAGCAGTACTTC

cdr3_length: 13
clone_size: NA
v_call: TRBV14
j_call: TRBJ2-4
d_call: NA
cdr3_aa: CASSQDVKNIQYF
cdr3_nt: TGTGCCAGCAGCCAAGATGTCAAAAACATTCAGTACTTC

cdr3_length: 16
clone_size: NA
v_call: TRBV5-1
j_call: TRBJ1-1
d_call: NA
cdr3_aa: CASSWEGSPPDTEAFF
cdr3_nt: TGCGCCAGCAGCTGGGAGGGGTCCCCCCCCGACACTGAAGCTTTCTTT

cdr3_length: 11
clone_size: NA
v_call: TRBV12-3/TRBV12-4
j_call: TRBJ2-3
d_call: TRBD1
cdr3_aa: CASRNRGEKYF
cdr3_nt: TGTGCCAGCAGGAACAGGGGGGAGAAGTATTTT

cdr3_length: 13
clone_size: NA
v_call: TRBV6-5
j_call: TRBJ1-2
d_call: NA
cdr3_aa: CASSWNRNYGYTF
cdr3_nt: TGTGCCAGCAGTTGGAATCGAAACTATGGCTACACCTTC

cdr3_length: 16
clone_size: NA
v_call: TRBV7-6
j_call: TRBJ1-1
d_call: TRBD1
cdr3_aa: CASSSPPGQINTEAFF
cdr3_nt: TGTGCCAGCAGCTCTCCACCGGGACAGATTAACACTGAAGCTTTCTTT

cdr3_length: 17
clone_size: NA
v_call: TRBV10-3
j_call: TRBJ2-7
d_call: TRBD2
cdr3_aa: CAISEPHSGRLSYEQYF
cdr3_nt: TGTGCCATCAGTGAGCCGCATAGCGGGAGGCTCTCCTACGAGCAGTACTTC

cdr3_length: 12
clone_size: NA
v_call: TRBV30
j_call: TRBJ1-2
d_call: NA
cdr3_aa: CAWSVGGHGYTF
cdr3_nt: TGTGCCTGGAGTGTTGGGGGTCATGGCTACACCTTC

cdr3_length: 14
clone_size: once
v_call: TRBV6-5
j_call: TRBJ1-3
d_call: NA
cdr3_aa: CASSYDSSGNTIYF
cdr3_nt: TGTGCCAGCAGTTACGACAGCTCTGGAAACACCATATATTTT

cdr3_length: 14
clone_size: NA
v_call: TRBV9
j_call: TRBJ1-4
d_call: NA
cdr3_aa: CASSVGTLGEKLFF
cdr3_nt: TGTGCCAGCAGCGTGGGAACTCTGGGTGAAAAACTGTTTTTT

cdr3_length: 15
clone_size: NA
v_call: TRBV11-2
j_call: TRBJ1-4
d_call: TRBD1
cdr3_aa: CASSLGDSTNEKLFF
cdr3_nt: TGTGCCAGCAGCCTCGGGGACAGTACCAATGAAAAACTGTTTTTT

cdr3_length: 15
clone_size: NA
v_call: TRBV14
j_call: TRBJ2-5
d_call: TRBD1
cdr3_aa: CASSRILQGGETQYF
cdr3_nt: TGTGCCAGCAGCCGGATTCTACAGGGGGGTGAGACCCAGTACTTC

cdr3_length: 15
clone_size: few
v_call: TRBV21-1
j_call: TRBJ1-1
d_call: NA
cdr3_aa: CARAGGLFLNTEAFF
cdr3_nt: TGTGCCAGAGCAGGGGGCCTTTTTTTGAACACTGAAGCTTTCTTT

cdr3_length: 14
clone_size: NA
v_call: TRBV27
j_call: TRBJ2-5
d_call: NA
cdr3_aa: CASSLSWVGETQYF
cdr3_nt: TGTGCCAGCAGTTTATCTTGGGTAGGGGAGACCCAGTACTTC

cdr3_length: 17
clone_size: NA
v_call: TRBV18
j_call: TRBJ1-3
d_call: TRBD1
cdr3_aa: CASSPTQGTISGNTIYF
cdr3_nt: TGTGCCAGCTCACCTACACAGGGGACAATTTCTGGAAACACCATATATTTT

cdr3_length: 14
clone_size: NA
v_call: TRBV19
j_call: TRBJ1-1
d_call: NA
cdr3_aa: CASKPWDSNTEAFF
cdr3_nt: TGTGCCAGTAAGCCTTGGGATTCAAACACTGAAGCTTTCTTT

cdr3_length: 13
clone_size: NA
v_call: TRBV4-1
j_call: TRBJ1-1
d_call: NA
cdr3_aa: CASSQDRDGEAFF
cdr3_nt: TGCGCCAGCAGCCAAGACAGGGATGGTGAAGCTTTCTTT

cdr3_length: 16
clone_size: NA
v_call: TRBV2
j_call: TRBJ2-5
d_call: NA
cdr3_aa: CASSESSHPREETQYF
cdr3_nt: TGTGCCAGCAGTGAATCTAGCCACCCCAGGGAAGAGACCCAGTACTTC

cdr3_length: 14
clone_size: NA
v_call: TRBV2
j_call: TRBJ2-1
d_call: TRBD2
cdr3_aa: CASTEREEYNEQFF
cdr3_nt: TGTGCCAGCACTGAGCGGGAGGAATACAATGAGCAGTTCTTC

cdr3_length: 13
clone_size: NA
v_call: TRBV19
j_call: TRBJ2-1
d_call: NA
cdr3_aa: CASSITSSNEQFF
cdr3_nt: TGTGCCAGTAGTATAACTAGTAGCAATGAGCAGTTCTTC

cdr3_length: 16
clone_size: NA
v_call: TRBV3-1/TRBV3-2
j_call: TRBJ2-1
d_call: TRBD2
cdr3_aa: CASSQNLAGLDNEQFF
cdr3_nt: TGTGCCAGCAGCCAAAATCTAGCGGGACTAGACAATGAGCAGTTCTTC

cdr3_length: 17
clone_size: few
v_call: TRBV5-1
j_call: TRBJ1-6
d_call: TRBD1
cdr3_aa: CASSSQTQGADNSPLHF
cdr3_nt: TGCGCCAGCAGCTCGCAGACTCAGGGGGCGGATAATTCACCCCTCCACTTT

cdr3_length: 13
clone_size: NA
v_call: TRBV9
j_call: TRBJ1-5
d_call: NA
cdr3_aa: CASSPGDRWPQHF
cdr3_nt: TGTGCCAGCAGCCCTGGTGACAGATGGCCCCAGCATTTT

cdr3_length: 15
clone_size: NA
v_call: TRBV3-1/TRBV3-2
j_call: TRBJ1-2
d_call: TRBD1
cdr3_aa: CASSQTGTGNYGYTF
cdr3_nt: TGTGCCAGCAGCCAAACCGGGACAGGCAACTATGGCTACACCTTC